This T cell receptor beta chain is drawn from a study of graft-versus-host responses after intestinal transplantation. Whole-study context: Anti-thymocyte globulin was used for induction in all recipients, who then took tacrolimus and steroids for roughly three years. Study-level points and caveats: Peak circulating GvH clone levels tracked with early post-transplant HvG declines. Present in recipient marrow, GvH clones included some that appeared first in ileum or blood. Subjects displaying graft-donor T cell macrochimerism possessed elevated graft-versus-host to host-versus-graft clonal ratios inside allografts.

Germline CDR1 MNHNY, CDR2 SVGAGI (reference sequence). CDR3 length: 16 amino acids. The V segment lost 2 bases and the J segment 6 bases; nucleotides outside the gene matches: 9. The method was immunoSEQ multiplex PCR; TCRdb's version includes in-frame clones alone and lacks a portion of them. This sample yields about 96,000 clones, of which 80% to 95% are seen a single time; around 0.18% belongs to the top ten. For this clone: Its specificity is not known.

The starting material was unstimulated CD4+ T cells sorted from spleen or lymph node cells, obtained before intestinal transplant. The chain uses TRBV6-6 and TRBJ1-2; 10 bases map to TRBD1. The receptor was isolated from a human donor who received an intestinal transplant. CDR3: CASSYPGGDRGDGYTF. CDR3 nucleotides: TGTGCCAGCAGTTACCCAGGGGGGGACAGGGGTGATGGCTACACCTTC.